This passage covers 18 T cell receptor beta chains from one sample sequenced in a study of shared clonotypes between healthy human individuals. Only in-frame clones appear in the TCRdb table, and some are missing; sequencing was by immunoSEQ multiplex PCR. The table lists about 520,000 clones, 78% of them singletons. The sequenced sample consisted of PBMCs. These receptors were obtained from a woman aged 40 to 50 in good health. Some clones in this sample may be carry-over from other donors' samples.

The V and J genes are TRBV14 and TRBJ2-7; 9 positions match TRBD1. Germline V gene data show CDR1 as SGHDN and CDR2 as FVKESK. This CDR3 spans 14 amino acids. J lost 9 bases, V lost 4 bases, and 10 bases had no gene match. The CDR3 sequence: CASSLPGQGRRQYF. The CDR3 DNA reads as TGTGCCAGCAGCCTTCCGGGACAGGGTCGCAGGCAGTACTTC.

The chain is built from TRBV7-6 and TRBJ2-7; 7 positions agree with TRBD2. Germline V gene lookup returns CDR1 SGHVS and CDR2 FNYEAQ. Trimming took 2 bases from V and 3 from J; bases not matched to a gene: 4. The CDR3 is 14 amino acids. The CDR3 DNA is TGTGCCAGCAGCTTACGGACGGGAGGCTACGAGCAGTACTTC. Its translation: CASSLRTGGYEQYF.

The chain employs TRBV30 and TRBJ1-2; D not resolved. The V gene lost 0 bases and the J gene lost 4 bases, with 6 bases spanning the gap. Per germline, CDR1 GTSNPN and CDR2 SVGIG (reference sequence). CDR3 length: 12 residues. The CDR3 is CAWSVYSYGYTF. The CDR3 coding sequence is TGTGCCTGGAGTGTCTACTCCTATGGCTACACCTTC.

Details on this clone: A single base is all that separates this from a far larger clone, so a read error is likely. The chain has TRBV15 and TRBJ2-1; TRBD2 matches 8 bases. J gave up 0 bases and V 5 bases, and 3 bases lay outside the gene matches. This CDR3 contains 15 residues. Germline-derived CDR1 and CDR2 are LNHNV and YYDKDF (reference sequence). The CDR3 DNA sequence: TGTGCCACCAGCGGGACTAGGGGCTCCTACAATGAGCAGTTCTTC. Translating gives CATSGTRGSYNEQFF.

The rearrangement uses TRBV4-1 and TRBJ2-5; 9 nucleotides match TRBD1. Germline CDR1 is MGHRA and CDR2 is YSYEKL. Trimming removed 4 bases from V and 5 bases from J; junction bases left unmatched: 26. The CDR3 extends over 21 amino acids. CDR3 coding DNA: TGCGCCAGCAGCCCCGAGACTCCCCGAAAAAAGAAAACAGGGGGCTATGAGACCCAGTACTTC. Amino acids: CASSPETPRKKKTGGYETQYF.

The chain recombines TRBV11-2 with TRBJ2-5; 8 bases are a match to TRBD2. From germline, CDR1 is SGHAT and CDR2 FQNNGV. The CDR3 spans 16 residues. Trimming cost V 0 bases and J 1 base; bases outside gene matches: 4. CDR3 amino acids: CASSLERLAGQETQYF. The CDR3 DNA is TGTGCCAGCAGCTTAGAAAGGCTAGCGGGCCAAGAGACCCAGTACTTC.

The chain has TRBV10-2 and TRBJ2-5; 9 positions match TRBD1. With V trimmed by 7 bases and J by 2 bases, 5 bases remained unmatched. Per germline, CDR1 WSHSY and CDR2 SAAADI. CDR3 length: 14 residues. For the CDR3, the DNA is TGCGCCAGCACCAAGGACAGGGGACAAGAGACCCAGTACTTC. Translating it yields CASTKDRGQETQYF.

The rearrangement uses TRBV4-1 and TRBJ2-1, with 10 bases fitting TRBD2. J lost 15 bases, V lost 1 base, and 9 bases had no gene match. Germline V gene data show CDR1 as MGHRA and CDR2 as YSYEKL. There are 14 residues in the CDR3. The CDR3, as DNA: TGCGCCAGCAGCCAAGTGGGGCTAGCGGGAGTGGTGTTCTTC. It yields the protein CASSQVGLAGVVFF.

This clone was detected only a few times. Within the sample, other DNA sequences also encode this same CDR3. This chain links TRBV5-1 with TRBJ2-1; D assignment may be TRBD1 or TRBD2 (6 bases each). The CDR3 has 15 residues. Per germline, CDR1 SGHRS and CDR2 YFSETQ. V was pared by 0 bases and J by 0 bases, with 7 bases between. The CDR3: CASSLEGGSYNEQFF. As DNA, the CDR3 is TGCGCCAGCAGCTTGGAGGGGGGCTCCTACAATGAGCAGTTCTTC.

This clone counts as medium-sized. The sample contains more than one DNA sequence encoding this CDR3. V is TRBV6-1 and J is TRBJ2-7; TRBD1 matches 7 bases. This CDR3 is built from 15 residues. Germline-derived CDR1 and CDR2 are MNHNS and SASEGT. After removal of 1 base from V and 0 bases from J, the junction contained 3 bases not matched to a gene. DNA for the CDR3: TGTGCCAGCAGTGAAGGGGCAGGGGGCTCCTACGAGCAGTACTTC. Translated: CASSEGAGGSYEQYF.

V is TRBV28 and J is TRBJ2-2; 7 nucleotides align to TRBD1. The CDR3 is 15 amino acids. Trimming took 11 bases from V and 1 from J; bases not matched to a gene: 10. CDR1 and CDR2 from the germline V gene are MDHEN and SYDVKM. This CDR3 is CAALRRTGNTGELFF. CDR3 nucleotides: TGTGCCGCCCTACGTCGGACAGGGAACACCGGGGAGCTGTTTTTT.

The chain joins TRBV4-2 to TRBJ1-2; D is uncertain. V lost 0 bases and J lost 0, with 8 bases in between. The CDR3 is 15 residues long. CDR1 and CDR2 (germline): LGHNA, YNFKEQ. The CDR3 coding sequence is TGTGCCAGCAGCCAAGATACAGTCACTAACTATGGCTACACCTTC. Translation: CASSQDTVTNYGYTF.

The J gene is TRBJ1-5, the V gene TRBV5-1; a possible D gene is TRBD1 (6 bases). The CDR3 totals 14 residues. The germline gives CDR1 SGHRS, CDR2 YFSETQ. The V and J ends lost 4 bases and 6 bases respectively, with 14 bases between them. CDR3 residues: CASSPNQGSQPQHF. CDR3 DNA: TGCGCCAGCAGCCCTAACCAGGGGTCTCAGCCCCAGCATTTT.

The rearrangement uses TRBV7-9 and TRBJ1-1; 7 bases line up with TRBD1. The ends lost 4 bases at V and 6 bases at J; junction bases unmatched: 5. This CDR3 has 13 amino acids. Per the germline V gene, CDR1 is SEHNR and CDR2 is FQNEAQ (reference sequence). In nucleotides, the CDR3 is TGTGCCAGCAGCTCTACAGGGGTGGCTGAAGCTTTCTTT. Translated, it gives CASSSTGVAEAFF.

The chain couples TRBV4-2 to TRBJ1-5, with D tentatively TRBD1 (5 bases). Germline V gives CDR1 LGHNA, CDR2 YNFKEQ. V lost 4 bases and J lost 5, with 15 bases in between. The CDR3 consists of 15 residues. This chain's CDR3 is CASSPGPRSDQPQHF. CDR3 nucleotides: TGTGCCAGCAGCCCGGGGCCGCGGAGTGATCAGCCCCAGCATTTT.

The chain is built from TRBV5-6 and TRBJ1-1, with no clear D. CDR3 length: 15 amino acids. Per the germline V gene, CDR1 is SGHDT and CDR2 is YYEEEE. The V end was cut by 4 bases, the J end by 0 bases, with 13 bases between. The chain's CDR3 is CASSPLQIMNTEAFF. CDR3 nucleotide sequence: TGTGCCAGCAGCCCCCTACAGATCATGAACACTGAAGCTTTCTTT.

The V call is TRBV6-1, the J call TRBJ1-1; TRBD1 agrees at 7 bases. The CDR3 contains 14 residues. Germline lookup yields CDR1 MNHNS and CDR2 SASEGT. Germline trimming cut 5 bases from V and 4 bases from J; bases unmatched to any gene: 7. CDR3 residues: CASSPRQGGTEAFF. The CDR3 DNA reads TGTGCCAGCAGTCCGAGACAGGGCGGCACTGAAGCTTTCTTT.

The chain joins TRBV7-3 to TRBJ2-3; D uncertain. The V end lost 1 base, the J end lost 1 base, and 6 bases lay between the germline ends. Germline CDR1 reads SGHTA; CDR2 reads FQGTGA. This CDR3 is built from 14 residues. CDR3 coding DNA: TGTGCCAGCAGCTTAAATCCTCGCACAGATACGCAGTATTTT. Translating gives CASSLNPRTDTQYF.